These 3 T cell receptor beta chains were all obtained from the same sample, sequenced in a study of response to subunit inactivated influenza vaccine. TCRdb passed the RT-PCR reads through MiXCR, listing each CDR3 protein once. The sample holds over 750,000 distinct CDR3 sequences, less than 25% seen once. Sequences were derived from PBMCs from blood, sampled 5 days after vaccination. Every receptor here comes from a man aged 50 or older who received an inactivated influenza vaccine.

V gene TRBV10-3 combines with J gene TRBJ2-3; TRBD2 aligns across 12 bases. This CDR3 has 20 residues. J lost 0 bases, V lost 4 bases, and 14 bases had no gene match. The germline V gene has CDR1 ENHRY and CDR2 SYGVKD. The CDR3 DNA reads as TGTGCCATCAGTGGCCCCGAGACTAGCGGGGGAGCCTTTAGCACAGATACGCAGTATTTT. Its protein is CAISGPETSGGAFSTDTQYF.

This clonotype occurred a few times. For the CDR3, the DNA is TGTGCCAGCAGCCCAGACCGGGGGGAGGGCGGGAACATTCAGTACTTC. Amino acids: CASSPDRGEGGNIQYF. The V gene is TRBV9, the J gene TRBJ2-4, with 7 bases aligning to TRBD2. Germline V gives CDR1 SGDLS, CDR2 YYNGEE. With 4 bases clipped from V and 7 bases from J, the junction kept 14 bases outside the gene matches. This CDR3 is built from 16 residues.

This clonotype was seen more than once but under ten times. V and J are TRBV5-5 and TRBJ2-2; 11 nucleotides line up with TRBD1. Losses at the gene ends were 4 bases for V and 6 bases for J; bases not matched to a gene: 5. Germline V gives CDR1 SGHKS, CDR2 YYEKEE (reference sequence). The CDR3 totals 15 residues. The CDR3 DNA sequence: TGTGCCAGCAGCCACCGGGACAGGGGGTCCGGGGAGCTGTTTTTT. It yields the protein CASSHRDRGSGELFF.